The text below deals with one TCR beta chain. The target antigen is unknown. As to time point: peripheral blood 6 weeks after treatment start. Looked up from germline, CDR1 is WNHNN and CDR2 is SYGVQD (reference sequence). The length of the CDR3 is 15 residues. V lost 7 bases and J lost 0, with 12 bases in between. This specimen belongs to a study of PD-L1 blockade in urothelial cancer. Overall study context: Male sex and bladder-origin urothelial cancer were recorded for about 85% of the roughly 30 patients. Once treatment had started, blood was analyzed at 3 weeks (second dose) and again at 6 weeks. Study-level points and caveats: Better survival was forecast by a pretreatment blood TCR clonality below the median.

Here immunoSEQ multiplex PCR was the method, and the copy in TCRdb shows in-frame clones only, minus some. Here the sample spans 100,000 to 150,000 clones, about 82% being singletons. The chain is built from TRBV10-1 and TRBJ2-2, with D tentatively TRBD1 (6 bases). The receptor's source is a man aged 50-59 years with urothelial cancer. Sequences were derived from PBMCs, sampled around atezolizumab (anti-PD-L1) treatment. The CDR3 coding sequence is TGCGCCAGCAAGGCGGACAGAACGAACACCGGGGAGCTGTTTTTT. It encodes CASKADRTNTGELFF.